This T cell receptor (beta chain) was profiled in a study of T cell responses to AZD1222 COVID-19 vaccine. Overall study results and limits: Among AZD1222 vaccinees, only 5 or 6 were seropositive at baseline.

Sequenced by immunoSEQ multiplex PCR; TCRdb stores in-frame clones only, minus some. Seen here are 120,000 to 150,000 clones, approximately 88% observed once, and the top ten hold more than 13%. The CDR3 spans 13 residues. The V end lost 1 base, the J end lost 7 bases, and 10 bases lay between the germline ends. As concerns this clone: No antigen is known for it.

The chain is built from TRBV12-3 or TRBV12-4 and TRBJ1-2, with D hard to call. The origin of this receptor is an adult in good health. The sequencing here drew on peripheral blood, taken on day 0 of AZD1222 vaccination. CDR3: CASSLDSSIGYTF. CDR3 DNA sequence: TGTGCCAGCAGTTTAGACAGTTCTATTGGCTACACCTTC.